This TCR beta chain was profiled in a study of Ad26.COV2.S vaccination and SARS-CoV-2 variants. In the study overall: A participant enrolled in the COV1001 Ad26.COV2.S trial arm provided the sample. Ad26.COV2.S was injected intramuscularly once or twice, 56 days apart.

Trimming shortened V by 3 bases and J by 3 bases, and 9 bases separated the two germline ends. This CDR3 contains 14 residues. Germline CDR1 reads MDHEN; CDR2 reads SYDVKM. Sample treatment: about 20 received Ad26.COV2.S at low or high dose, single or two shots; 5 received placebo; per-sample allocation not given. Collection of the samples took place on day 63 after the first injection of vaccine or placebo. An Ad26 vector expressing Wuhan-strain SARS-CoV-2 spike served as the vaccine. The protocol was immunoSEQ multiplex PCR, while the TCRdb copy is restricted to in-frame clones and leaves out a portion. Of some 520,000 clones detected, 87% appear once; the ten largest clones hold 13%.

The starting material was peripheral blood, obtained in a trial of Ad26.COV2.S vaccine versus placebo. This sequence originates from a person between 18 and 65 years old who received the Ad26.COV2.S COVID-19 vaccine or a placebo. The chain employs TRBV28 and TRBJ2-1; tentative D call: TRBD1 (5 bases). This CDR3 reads CASSLQGFYNEQFF. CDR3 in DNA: TGTGCCAGCAGTTTGCAGGGATTCTACAATGAGCAGTTCTTC.